This T cell receptor beta chain was observed in a study of blood T cells in healthy people across ages. The second PCR ran roughly 6 to 11 cycles with a sample-barcoded 5' primer and J-beta primers. TCRdb passed the 5' RACE reads through MiXCR, listing each CDR3 protein once. Of 1.8 million or so distinct CDR3 sequences in the sample, more than 35% were seen once. This CDR3 spans 14 amino acids. J was trimmed by 5 bases and V by 2 bases; bases with no gene match: 2. The germline gives CDR1 SGHRS, CDR2 YFSETQ. The specimen was blood. The chain links TRBV5-1 to TRBJ2-1; 9 bases match TRBD1. The clonotype comes from a human donor in good health. CDR3 sequence reads: CASSFGTGNNEQFF. In DNA, the CDR3 is TGCGCCAGCAGCTTCGGGACAGGGAACAATGAGCAGTTCTTC.